The entry below gives a single TCR beta chain sequence along with its context. Its antigen is unidentified. RNA transcripts provided the source from which TCR beta CDR3 regions were amplified. An initial round of RT-PCR targeting the TCR CDR3 relied on the HTBI primer set. In TCRdb, the multiplex PCR reads were re-called with MiXCR into one record per CDR3 protein. The sample yields about 290,000 distinct CDR3 sequences, 13% seen once. Trimming took 6 bases from V and 6 from J, leaving 16 bases between them. This CDR3 is built from 14 residues. CDR1 is LNHDA and CDR2 is SQIVND in the germline V gene (reference sequence). Disease duration under 2 months; hyperthyroidism patients were aged 18 to 65. Blood from later-ophthalmopathy patients was taken at first hyperthyroidism diagnosis. Isolation of PBMCs was performed on 8 to 10 ml fresh peripheral blood. This specimen comes from a study of T cells in Graves' hyperthyroidism and ophthalmopathy. Study-level points and caveats: Median prediction lead before ophthalmopathy onset was 5.5 to 7 months with the model.

The sample was blood. The genes are TRBV19 and TRBJ2-3; a possible D gene is TRBD1 (5 bases). This TCR derives from a woman aged 30 to 39 with Graves' hyperthyroidism that later progressed to Graves' ophthalmopathy. The chain's CDR3 is CASRFLRDSDTQYF. CDR3 nucleotides: TGTGCCAGTAGGTTCCTCAGGGATTCCGATACGCAGTATTTT.